This T cell receptor beta chain was profiled in a study of identical twins. Notes on this clonotype: Its antigen is as yet unknown.

Study observations and caveats: Twins showed weaker excess sharing in their beta out-of-frame sequences. Out-of-frame alpha sequences that twins shared showed excess low generation probability. One should note that invariant MAIT and iNKT cells could partly confound zero-insertion analyses.

Template switching added a universal primer binding site, and final cDNA carried unique molecular identifiers. MiXCR was run by TCRdb on the 5' RACE reads, yielding one entry per CDR3 protein. The table records about 250,000 distinct CDR3 sequences, over 11% of them present only once. The CDR3 contains 12 residues. Germline-derived CDR1 and CDR2 are SNHLY and FYNNEI. V lost 4 bases, J lost 8 bases, and 11 bases lay in between. The sample was memory (CD45RO+) T cells sorted from blood. The receptor was derived from a woman aged 18-29 years in good health. The J gene is TRBJ1-2, the V gene TRBV2; unclear D gene. For the CDR3, the DNA is TGTGCCAGCAGTGCCGACCGGATCGGCTACACCTTC. It encodes CASSADRIGYTF.